The 4 T cell receptor beta chains reported below all come from one sample, sequenced in a study of shared clonotypes between healthy human individuals. The method was immunoSEQ multiplex PCR; TCRdb's version includes in-frame clones alone and lacks a portion of them. Altogether roughly 2,000,000 clones are present, over 85% being singletons, with the ten largest covering approximately 1.7%. Naive CD8 cells were CD45RO-negative, positively selected for CCR7, excluding terminally differentiated effector memory CD45RA+ cells. The material sequenced was naive CD8+ T cells from PBMCs. The receptors here all came from a young man in good health. Some clones in this sample may be carry-over from other donors' samples.

V usage is TRBV4-1 and J usage is TRBJ2-2, with unresolved D. CDR3 size: 14 residues. The germline gives CDR1 MGHRA, CDR2 YSYEKL. V gave up 1 base and J gave up 5 bases, with 8 bases separating them. CDR3 DNA sequence: TGCGCCAGCAGCCAAGTCGATGCTACCGGGGAGCTGTTTTTT. Amino acid sequence: CASSQVDATGELFF.

The rearrangement links TRBV7-2 to TRBJ2-1, with a weak D call TRBD2 (5 bases). The CDR3 spans 15 residues. V lost 7 bases and J lost 0, with 13 bases in between. Germline assignment: CDR1 SGHTA and CDR2 FQGNSA. DNA for the CDR3: TGTGCCAGCACACGCGGGTATAGCTCCTACAATGAGCAGTTCTTC. It specifies CASTRGYSSYNEQFF. The full variable domain, rest sourced from reference TRBV7-2 and TRBJ2-1, is GAGVSQSPSNKVTEKGKDVELRCDPISGHTALYWYRQSLGQGLEFLIYFQGNSAPDKSGLPSDRFSAERTGGSVSTLTIQRTQQEDSAVYLCASTRGYSSYNEQFFGPGTRLTVL.

This clone has only a few counts. This chain links TRBV29-1 with TRBJ1-2, with D unclear. Deletions cut 7 bases from V and 7 bases from J, with 13 bases between. The CDR3 is 11 amino acids. Germline assignment: CDR1 SQVTM and CDR2 ANQGSEA. This CDR3 reads CSAFLTPGYTF. The DNA of the CDR3 is TGCAGCGCTTTTCTGACTCCTGGCTACACCTTC.

This clone was counted a single time. Other DNA sequences within the sample encode an identical CDR3. The rearrangement joins TRBV29-1 to TRBJ1-2, with D maybe TRBD1 (5 bases). Germline loops: CDR1 SQVTM, CDR2 ANQGSEA. The CDR3 is made up of 12 amino acids. Trimming removed 4 bases from V and 4 bases from J, with 10 bases in between. This CDR3 reads CSVVGGSYGYTF. CDR3 bases: TGCAGCGTTGTGGGGGGGTCCTATGGCTACACCTTC.